The clone carrying this T cell receptor beta chain was observed many times. The assay was immunoSEQ multiplex PCR, and TCRdb's table has in-frame clones only and misses some. The sample yields around 140,000 clones, roughly 82% seen once. This entry is derived from a study of blood T cell repertoires in COVID-19. The CDR3 extends over 14 amino acids. From germline, CDR1 is SGHNT and CDR2 YENEEA. The ends were cut back, 5 bases at V and 4 bases at J, with 11 bases in the middle. The V and J genes are TRBV11-3 and TRBJ1-4; D perhaps matches TRBD1 (6 bases). The clonotype originates from a man between 60 and 75 years old with active or convalescent COVID-19. The sequenced material came from peripheral blood. The CDR3 coding sequence is TGTGCCAGCAGCCCCGACAGGCTTAATGAAAAACTGTTTTTT. Its translation: CASSPDRLNEKLFF.